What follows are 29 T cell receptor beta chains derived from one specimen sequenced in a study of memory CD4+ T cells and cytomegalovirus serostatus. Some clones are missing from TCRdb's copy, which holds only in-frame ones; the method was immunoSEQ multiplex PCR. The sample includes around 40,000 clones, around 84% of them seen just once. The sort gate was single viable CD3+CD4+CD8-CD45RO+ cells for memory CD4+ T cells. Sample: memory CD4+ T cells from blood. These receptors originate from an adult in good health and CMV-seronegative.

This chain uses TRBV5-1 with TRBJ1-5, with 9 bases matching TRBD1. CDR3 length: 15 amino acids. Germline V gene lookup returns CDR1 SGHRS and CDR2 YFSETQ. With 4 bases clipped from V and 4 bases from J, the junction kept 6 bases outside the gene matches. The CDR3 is CASSASGTGNQPQHF. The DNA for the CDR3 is TGCGCCAGCAGCGCATCCGGGACAGGGAATCAGCCCCAGCATTTT.

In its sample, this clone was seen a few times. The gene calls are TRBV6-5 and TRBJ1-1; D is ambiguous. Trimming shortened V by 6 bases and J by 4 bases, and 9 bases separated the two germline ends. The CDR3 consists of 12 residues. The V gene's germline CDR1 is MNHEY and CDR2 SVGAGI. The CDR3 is CASSRWGTEAFF. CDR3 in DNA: TGTGCCAGCAGCCGGTGGGGCACTGAAGCTTTCTTT.

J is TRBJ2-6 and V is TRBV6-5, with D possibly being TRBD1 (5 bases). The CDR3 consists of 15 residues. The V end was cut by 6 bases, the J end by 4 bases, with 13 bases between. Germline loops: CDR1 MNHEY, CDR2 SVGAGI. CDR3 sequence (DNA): TGTGCCAGCAGGCCTCGGACATCGGGGGCCAACGTCCTGACTTTC. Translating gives CASRPRTSGANVLTF.

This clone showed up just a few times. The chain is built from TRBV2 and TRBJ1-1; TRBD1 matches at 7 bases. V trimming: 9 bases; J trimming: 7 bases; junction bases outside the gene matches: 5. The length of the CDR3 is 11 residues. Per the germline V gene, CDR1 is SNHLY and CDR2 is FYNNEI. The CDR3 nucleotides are TGTGCCAGGACGGACAGGCTTGAAGCTTTCTTT. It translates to CARTDRLEAFF.

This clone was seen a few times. Written as DNA, the CDR3 is TGTGCCTGGACCCGGCTCCAGACCACCGGGGAGCTGTTTTTT. It translates to CAWTRLQTTGELFF. The genes are TRBV30 and TRBJ2-2; no reliable D call. V lost 4 bases, J lost 4 bases, and 13 bases lay in between. Germline V gene sequence: CDR1 GTSNPN, CDR2 SVGIG (reference sequence). The CDR3 loop spans 14 amino acids. The full variable domain, with the rest looked up from reference TRBV30 and TRBJ2-2, is SQTIHQWPATLVQPVGSPLSLECTVEGTSNPNLYWYRQAAGRGLQLLFYSVGIGQISSEVPQNLSASRPQDRQFILSSKKLLLSDSGFYLCAWTRLQTTGELFFGEGSRLTVL.

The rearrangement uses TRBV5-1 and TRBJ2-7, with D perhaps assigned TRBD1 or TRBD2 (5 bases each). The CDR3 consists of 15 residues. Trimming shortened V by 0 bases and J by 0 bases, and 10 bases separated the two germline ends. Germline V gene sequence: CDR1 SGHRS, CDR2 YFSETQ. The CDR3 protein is CASSLEQGASYEQYF. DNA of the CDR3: TGCGCCAGCAGCTTGGAGCAGGGAGCCTCCTACGAGCAGTACTTC.

DNA of the CDR3: TGTGCCAGCAGCTTTAGGGGACAGGGGAGATACAATGAGCAGTTCTTC. Its translation is CASSFRGQGRYNEQFF. This chain connects TRBV7-3 to TRBJ2-1; 10 nucleotides line up with TRBD1. CDR1 is SGHTA, CDR2 FQGTGA, per germline. V shed 3 bases, J shed 4 bases, and the junction held 6 bases outside the gene matches. The CDR3 length is 16 residues.

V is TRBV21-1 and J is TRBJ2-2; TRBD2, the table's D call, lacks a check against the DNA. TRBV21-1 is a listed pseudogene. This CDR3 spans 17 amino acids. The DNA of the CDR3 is TGTGCCAGCAGCAAAGTTCGAAATACTACGAACACCGGGGAGCTGTTTTTT. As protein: CASSKVRNTTNTGELFF.

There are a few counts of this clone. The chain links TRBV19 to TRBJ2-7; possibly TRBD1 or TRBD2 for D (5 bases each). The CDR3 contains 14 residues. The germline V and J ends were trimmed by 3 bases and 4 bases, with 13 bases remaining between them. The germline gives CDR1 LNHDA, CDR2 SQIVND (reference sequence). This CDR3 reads CASSMYGTVYEQYF. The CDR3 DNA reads TGTGCCAGTAGTATGTACGGGACCGTTTACGAGCAGTACTTC.

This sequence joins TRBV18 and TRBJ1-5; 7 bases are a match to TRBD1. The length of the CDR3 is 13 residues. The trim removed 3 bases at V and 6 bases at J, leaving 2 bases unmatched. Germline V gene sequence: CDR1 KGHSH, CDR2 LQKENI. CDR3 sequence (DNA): TGTGCCAGCTCACCGGGGGACAGTCAGCCCCAGCATTTT. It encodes CASSPGDSQPQHF.

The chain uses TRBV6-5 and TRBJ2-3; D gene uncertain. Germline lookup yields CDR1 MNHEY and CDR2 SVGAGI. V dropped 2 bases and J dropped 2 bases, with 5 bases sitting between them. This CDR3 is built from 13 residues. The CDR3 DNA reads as TGTGCCAGCAGTTACCGACTCACAGATACGCAGTATTTT. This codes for CASSYRLTDTQYF.

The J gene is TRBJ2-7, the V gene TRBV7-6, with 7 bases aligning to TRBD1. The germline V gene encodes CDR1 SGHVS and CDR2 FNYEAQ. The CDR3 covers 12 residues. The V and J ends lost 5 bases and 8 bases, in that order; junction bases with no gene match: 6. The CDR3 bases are TGTGCCAGCAGCCCCGGGACAGATCAGCAGTACTTC. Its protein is CASSPGTDQQYF.

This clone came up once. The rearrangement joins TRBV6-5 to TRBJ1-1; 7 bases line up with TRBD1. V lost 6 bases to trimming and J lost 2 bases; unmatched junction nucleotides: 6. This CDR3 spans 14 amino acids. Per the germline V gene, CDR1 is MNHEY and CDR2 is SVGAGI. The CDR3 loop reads CASRAQGPNTEAFF. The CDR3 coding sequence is TGTGCCAGCAGGGCACAGGGGCCAAACACTGAAGCTTTCTTT.

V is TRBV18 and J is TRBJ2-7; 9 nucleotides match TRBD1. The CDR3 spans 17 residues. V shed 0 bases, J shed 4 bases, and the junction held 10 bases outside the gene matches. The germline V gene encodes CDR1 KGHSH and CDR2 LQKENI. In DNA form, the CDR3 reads TGTGCCAGCTCACCACCGGGACAGGGTACGAGAACGTACGAGCAGTACTTC. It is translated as CASSPPGQGTRTYEQYF. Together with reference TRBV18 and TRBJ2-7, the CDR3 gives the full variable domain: NAGVMQNPRHLVRRRGQEARLRCSPMKGHSHVYWYRQLPEEGLKFMVYLQKENIIDESGMPKERFSAEFPKEGPSILRIQQVVRGDSAAYFCASSPPGQGTRTYEQYFGPGTRLTVT.

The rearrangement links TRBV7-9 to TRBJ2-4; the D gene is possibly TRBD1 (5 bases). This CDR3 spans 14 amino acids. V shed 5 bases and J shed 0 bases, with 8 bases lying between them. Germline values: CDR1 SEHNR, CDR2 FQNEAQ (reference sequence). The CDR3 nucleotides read TGTGCCAGCAGCGCACAGGTAGCCAAAAACATTCAGTACTTC. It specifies CASSAQVAKNIQYF.

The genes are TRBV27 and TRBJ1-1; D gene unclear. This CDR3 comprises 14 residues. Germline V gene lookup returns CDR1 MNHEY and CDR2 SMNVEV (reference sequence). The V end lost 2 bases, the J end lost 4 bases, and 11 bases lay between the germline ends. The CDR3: CASSLRQSVTEAFF. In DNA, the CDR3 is TGTGCCAGCAGTTTAAGGCAGTCGGTCACTGAAGCTTTCTTT.

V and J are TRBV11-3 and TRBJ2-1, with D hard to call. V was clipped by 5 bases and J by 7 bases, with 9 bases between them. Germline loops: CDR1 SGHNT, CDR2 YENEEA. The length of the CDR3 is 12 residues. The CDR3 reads CASSVGTNEQFF. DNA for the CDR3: TGTGCCAGCAGCGTAGGAACTAATGAGCAGTTCTTC.

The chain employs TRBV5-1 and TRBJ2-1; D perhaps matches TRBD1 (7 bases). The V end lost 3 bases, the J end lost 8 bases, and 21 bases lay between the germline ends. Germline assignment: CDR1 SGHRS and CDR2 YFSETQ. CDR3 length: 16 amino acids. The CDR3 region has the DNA TGCGCCAGCAGCTCGTATACGACAGGGCCGGGGGATGAGCAGTTCTTC. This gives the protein CASSSYTTGPGDEQFF.

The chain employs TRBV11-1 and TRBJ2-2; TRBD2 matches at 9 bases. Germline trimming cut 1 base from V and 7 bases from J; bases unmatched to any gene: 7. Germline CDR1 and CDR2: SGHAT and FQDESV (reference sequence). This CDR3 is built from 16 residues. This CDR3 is CASSLELLAGYGELFF. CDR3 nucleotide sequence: TGTGCCAGCAGCTTAGAGCTGCTAGCGGGGTACGGGGAGCTGTTTTTT.

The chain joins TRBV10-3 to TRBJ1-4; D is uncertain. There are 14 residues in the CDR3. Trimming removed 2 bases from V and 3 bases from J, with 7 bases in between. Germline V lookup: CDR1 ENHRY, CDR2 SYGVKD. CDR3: CAISEGQSNEKLFF. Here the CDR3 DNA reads TGTGCCATCAGTGAGGGGCAGTCTAATGAAAAACTGTTTTTT.

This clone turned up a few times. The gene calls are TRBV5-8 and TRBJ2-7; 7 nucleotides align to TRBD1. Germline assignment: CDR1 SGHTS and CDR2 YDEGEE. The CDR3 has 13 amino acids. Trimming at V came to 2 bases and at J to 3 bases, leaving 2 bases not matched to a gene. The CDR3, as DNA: TGTGCCAGCAGCTTTAGACAGGGCTACGAGCAGTACTTC. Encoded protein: CASSFRQGYEQYF.

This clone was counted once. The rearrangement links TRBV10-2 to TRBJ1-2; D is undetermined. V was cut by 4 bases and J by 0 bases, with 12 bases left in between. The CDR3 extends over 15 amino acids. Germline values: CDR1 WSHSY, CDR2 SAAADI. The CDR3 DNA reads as TGCGCCAGCAGTGCGTTGGACCGCCCTAACTATGGCTACACCTTC. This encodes CASSALDRPNYGYTF.

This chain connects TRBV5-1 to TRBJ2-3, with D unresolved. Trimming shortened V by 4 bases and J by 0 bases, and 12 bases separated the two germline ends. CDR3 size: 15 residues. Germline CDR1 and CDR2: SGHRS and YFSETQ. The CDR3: CASSPDPPSTDTQYF. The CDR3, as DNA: TGCGCCAGCAGCCCTGACCCTCCGAGCACAGATACGCAGTATTTT.

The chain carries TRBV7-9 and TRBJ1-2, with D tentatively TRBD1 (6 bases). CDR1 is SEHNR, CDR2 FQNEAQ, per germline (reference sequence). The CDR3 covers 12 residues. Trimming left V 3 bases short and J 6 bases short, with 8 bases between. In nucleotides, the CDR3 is TGTGCCAGCAGCTTGGGGGCTAATGGCTACACCTTC. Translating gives CASSLGANGYTF.

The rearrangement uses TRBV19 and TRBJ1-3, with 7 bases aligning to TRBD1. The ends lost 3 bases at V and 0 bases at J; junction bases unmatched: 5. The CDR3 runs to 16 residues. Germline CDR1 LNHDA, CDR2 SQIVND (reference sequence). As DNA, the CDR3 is TGTGCCAGTAGTATCTCTGGGACAGACTCTGGAAACACCATATATTTT. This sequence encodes CASSISGTDSGNTIYF.

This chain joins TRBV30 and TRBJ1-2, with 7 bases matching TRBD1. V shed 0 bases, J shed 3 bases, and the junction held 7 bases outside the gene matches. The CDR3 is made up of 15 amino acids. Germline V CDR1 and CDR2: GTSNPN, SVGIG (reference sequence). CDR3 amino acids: CAWSVTRGPDYGYTF. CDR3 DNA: TGTGCCTGGAGTGTAACGAGGGGGCCCGACTATGGCTACACCTTC. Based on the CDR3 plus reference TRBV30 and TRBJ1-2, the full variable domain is SQTIHQWPATLVQPVGSPLSLECTVEGTSNPNLYWYRQAAGRGLQLLFYSVGIGQISSEVPQNLSASRPQDRQFILSSKKLLLSDSGFYLCAWSVTRGPDYGYTFGSGTRLTVV.

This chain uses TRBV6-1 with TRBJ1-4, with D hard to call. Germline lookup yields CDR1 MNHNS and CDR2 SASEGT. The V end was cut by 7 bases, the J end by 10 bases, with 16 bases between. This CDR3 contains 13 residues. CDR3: CASTLLREGKLFF. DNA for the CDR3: TGTGCCAGCACCCTGCTCCGGGAGGGAAAACTGTTTTTT.

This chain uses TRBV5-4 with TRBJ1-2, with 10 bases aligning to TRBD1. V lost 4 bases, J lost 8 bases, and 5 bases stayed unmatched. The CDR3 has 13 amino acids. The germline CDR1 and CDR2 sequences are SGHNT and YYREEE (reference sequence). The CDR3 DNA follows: TGTGCCAGCAGCGTGACAGGGGGCGGCGGCTACACCTTC. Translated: CASSVTGGGGYTF.

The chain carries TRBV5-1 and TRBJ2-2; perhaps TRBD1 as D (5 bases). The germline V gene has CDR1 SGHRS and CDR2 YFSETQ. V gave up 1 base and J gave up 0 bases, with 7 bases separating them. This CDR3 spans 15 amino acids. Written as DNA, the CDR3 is TGCGCCAGCAGCTTGAGGGGCGCGAACACCGGGGAGCTGTTTTTT. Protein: CASSLRGANTGELFF.